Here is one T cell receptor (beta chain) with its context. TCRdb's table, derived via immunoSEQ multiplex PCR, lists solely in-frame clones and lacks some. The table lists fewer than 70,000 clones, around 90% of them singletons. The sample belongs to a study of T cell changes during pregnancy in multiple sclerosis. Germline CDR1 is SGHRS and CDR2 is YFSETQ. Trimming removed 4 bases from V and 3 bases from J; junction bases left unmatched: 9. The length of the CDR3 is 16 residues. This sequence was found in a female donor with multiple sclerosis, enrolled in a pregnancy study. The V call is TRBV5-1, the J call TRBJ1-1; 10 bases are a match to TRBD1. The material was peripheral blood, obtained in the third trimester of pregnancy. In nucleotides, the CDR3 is TGCGCCAGCAGCATGGGACAGGGGACGGTATACACTGAAGCTTTCTTT. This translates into CASSMGQGTVYTEAFF.